This T cell receptor (beta chain) was found in a study of shared clonotypes between healthy human individuals. About the study: CD4 naive cells filled three plates per donor, CD4 memory three, CD8 naive two and CD8 memory one.

Assay used: immunoSEQ multiplex PCR; TCRdb lists only in-frame clones, some missing. The table shows under 2,500,000 clones, with 90% to 96% occurring only once. Comments on this clone: Antigen: not known.

Study results and caveats: The four-donor shared clonotypes exceeded non-shared clonotypes in generation probability, with non-shared ones scoring lower. The study generally estimated greater richness for naive than memory subsets.

Recent acute infections and vaccinations were absent in the healthy HIV-negative adult donors. Germline V lookup: CDR1 SGHAT, CDR2 FQNNGV. This CDR3 spans 15 amino acids. V lost 4 bases and J 6 bases, leaving 19 bases between the germline ends. Sample: naive CD4+ T cells sorted from blood. Indicated subset: CD45RA+ positively selected. The TCR was taken from a young man in good health. This chain uses TRBV11-2 with TRBJ2-7; D is possibly TRBD1 (6 bases). CDR3 DNA: TGTGCCAGCAGCTGGGGGCAGTTGATTAGCTCCGAGCAGTACTTC. This codes for CASSWGQLISSEQYF.